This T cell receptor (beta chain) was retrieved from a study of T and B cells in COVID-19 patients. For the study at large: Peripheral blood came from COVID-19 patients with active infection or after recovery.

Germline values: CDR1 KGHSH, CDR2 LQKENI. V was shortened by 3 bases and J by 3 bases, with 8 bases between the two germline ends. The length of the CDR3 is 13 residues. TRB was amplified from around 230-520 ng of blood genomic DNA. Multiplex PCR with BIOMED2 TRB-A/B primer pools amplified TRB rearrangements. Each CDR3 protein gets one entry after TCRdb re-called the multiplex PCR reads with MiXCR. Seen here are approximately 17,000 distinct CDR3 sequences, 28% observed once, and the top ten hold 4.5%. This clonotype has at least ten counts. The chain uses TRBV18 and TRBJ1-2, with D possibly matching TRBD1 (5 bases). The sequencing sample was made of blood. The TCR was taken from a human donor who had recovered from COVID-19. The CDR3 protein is CASSPGTDYGYTF. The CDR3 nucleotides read TGTGCCAGCTCACCCGGGACGGACTATGGCTACACCTTC.